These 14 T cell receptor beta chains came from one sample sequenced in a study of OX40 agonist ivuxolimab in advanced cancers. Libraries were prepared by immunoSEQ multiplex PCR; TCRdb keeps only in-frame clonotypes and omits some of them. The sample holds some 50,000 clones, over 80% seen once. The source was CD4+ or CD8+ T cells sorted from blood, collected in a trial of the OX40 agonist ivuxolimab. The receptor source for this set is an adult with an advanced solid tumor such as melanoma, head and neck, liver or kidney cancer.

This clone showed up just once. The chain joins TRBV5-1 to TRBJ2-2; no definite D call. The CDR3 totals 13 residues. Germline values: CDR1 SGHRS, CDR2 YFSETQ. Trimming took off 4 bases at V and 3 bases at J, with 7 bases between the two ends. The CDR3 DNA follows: TGCGCCAGCAGCCCGCAAGACACCGGGGAGCTGTTTTTT. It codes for CASSPQDTGELFF.

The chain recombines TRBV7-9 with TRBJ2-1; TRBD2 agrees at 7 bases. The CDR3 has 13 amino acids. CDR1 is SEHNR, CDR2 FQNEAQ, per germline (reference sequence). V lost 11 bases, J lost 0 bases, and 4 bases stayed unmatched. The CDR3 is CAAGRSSYNEQFF. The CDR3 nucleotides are TGTGCCGCCGGGAGGAGCTCCTACAATGAGCAGTTCTTC.

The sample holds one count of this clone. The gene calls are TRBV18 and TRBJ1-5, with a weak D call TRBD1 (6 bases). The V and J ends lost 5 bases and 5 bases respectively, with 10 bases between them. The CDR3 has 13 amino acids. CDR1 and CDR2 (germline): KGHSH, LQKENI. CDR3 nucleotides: TGTGCCAGCTCATCGAACAGGGATCAGCCCCAGCATTTT. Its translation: CASSSNRDQPQHF.

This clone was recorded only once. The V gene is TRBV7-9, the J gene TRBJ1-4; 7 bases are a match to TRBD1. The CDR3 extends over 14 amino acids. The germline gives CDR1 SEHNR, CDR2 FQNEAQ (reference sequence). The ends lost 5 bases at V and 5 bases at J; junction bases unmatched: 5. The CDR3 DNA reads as TGTGCCAGCAGCCTAGGGACAGCAAATGAAAAACTGTTTTTT. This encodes CASSLGTANEKLFF.

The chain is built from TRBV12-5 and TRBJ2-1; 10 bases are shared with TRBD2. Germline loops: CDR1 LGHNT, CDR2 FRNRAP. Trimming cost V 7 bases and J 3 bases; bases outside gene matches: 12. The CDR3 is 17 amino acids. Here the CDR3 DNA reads TGTGCTAGTGCCCCTGAACTGCTAGCGGGAGACTACAATGAGCAGTTCTTC. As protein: CASAPELLAGDYNEQFF.

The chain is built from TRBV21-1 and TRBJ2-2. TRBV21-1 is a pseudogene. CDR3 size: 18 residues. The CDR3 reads CASSKAIRAVWNTGELFF. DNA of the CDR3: TGTGCCAGCAGCAAAGCGATTCGGGCAGTCTGGAACACCGGGGAGCTGTTTTTT.

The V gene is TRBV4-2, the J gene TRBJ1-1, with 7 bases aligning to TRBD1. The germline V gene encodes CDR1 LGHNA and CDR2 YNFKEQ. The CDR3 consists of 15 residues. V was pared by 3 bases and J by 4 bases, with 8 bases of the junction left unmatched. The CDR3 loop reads CASSQEQGFGTEAFF. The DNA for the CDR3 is TGTGCCAGCAGCCAGGAACAGGGGTTCGGCACTGAAGCTTTCTTT.

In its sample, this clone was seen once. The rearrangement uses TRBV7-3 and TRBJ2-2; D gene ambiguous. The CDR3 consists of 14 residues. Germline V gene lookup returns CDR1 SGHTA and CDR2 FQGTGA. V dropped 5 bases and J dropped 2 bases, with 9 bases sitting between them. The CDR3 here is CASSIHGNTGELFF. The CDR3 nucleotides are TGTGCCAGCAGCATCCATGGTAACACCGGGGAGCTGTTTTTT.

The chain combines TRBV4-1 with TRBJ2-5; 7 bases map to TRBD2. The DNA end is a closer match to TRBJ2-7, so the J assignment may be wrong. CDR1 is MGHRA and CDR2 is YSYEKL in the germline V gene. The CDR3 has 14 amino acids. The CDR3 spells CASSPPVSGGEQYF. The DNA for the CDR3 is TGCGCCAGCAGCCCTCCCGTTTCGGGAGGCGAGCAGTACTTC.

CDR3 sequence reads: CASSLASGGGSYEQYF. CDR3 DNA sequence: TGTGCCAGCAGCTTAGCGTCCGGGGGTGGCTCCTACGAGCAGTACTTC. This sequence joins TRBV11-2 and TRBJ2-7, with a tentative D call TRBD2 (6 bases). The length of the CDR3 is 16 residues. V shed 1 base and J shed 0 bases, with 13 bases lying between them. Germline V gene sequence: CDR1 SGHAT, CDR2 FQNNGV.

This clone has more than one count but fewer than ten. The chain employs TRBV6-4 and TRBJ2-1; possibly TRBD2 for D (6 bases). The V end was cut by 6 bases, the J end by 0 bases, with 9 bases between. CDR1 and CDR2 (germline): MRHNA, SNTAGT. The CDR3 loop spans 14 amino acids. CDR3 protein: CASRAGGSYNEQFF. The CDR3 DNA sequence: TGTGCCAGCAGAGCGGGCGGCTCCTACAATGAGCAGTTCTTC.

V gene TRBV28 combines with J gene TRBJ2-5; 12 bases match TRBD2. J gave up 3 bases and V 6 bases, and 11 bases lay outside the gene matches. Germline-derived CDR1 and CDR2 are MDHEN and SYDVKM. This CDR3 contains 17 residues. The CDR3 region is CASSTGLAGGPKETQYF. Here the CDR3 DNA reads TGTGCCAGCAGCACCGGTCTAGCGGGAGGGCCTAAAGAGACCCAGTACTTC.

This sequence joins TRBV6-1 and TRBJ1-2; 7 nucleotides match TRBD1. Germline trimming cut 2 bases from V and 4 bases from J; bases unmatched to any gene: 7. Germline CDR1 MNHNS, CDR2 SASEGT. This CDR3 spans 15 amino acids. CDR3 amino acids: CASSERTGNFYGYTF. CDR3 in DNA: TGTGCCAGCAGTGAACGGACAGGAAACTTCTATGGCTACACCTTC.

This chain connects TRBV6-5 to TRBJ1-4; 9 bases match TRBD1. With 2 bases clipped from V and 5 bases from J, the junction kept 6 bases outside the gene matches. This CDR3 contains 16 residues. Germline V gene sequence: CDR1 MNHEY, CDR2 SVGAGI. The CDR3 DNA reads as TGTGCCAGCAGTTACGGGACAGGGCTCCCCAATGAAAAACTGTTTTTT. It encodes CASSYGTGLPNEKLFF.